The subject of this entry is one TCR beta chain. Its antigen is undetermined. TCRdb itself ran the RACE reads through MiXCR, one entry per CDR3 protein. The data contain 300,000 to 450,000 distinct CDR3 sequences, around 5% of them singletons. The record originates from a study of human T cells and chemical hapten exposure. Study-level results: As the donors had alopecia, their immune response may differ from healthy people's.

Time point defined: pre-sensitization, week 0. The treatment here: therapeutic diphenylcyclopropenone sensitization with weekly scalp DPC. Ahead of each patch test application, blood was drawn. Those who donated were patients with alopecia, 18 to 70 years of age, and suitable for DPC. Between the trimmed V and J ends, which lost 2 bases and 0 bases, there was a span of 10 bases. The CDR3 spans 15 residues. Germline V gene data show CDR1 as SGHTA and CDR2 as FQGNSA. The clonotype comes from a young woman with alopecia areata. Some clones in this sample may be carry-over from other donors' samples. The sample was whole blood, taken in connection with sensitization to the hapten diphenylcyclopropenone (DPC). The chain links TRBV7-2 to TRBJ1-1, with unresolved D. The CDR3 is CASSLSIILNTEAFF. The CDR3 coding sequence is TGTGCCAGCAGCTTATCGATAATCCTGAACACTGAAGCTTTCTTT.